What follows is one TCR beta chain and its context. Its antigen specificity is not known. The record has no base qualities; no much larger clone is one base away. This sample was taken from a study of shared clonotypes between healthy human individuals (TCRdb year 2020). About the study as a whole: A few men and two women, aged 18 to 49 years, made up the cohort. To increase sequencing depth and limit assay-specific biases, different laboratories used diverse techniques to prepare libraries and sequence TCR repertoires. To estimate repertoire size and how much clonotype sharing occurs between individuals, the study deeply sequenced the blood TCR repertoires of 4 to 6 healthy adults. For each donor, CD4 naive and CD4 memory were each given three plates, CD8 naive was given two plates, and CD8 memory was given one plate. Between about 0.8 and 9 billion PBMCs per donor were obtained by leukapheresis.

For the CD8 naive samples, CD45RO-negative cells were positively selected for CCR7, yielding a CD45RA+CCR7+ population from which TemRA cells were excluded. The donors were healthy, HIV-negative adults who had no recently reported acute infections or vaccinations. Every donor was a Caucasian adult residing in Nashville, Tennessee, USA. Blood was collected by leukapheresis, and PBMCs were isolated by Ficoll-Histopaque density gradient centrifugation and then cryopreserved in liquid nitrogen vapor phase. Analytical flow cytometry was used to check the purity and quantity of each magnetically sorted T cell population. From each sorted fraction, genomic DNA was isolated and quantified by UV absorbance on a Nanodrop 2000c. On the study overall, not on this receptor specifically: The genetic and exposure-history diversity represented was limited by the small number of donors. Incomplete sequencing was indicated by rarefaction of sorted-subset datasets, despite the large sequencing depth. Sampling was restricted to blood, and TCR repertoires in tissue are likely to differ from TCR repertoires in blood. Clonotypes shared by all four sorted-subset donors showed higher generation probabilities than non-shared clonotypes. Naive subsets generally had larger estimated clonotype richness than memory subsets. When a handful of donors were compared, the shared fraction of clonotypes was 5% to 6.5% for naive CD4, about 4% for naive CD8, 2.3% for memory CD4, and around 0.4% for memory CD8. Based on pairwise subsampling, the degree of clonotype sharing among donors was expected to be affected by sequencing depth.

TCR CDR3 regions were amplified from genomic DNA by multiplex PCR using the deep immunoSEQ assay. Extracted genomic DNA from each cell subset was distributed evenly across all wells of several immunoSEQ 96-well plates, and each plate was treated as a replicate. Each replicate PCR for sorted subsets received about 210 ng genomic DNA, equal to about 30,000 T cell genomes. Purified libraries were measured with a Qubit 3.0 fluorometer, size-checked on a Bioanalyzer 2100, and measured again with the KAPA Library Quantification kit. A separate single-read 150-cycle Illumina NextSeq 550 flow cell was used to sequence each immunoSEQ 96-well plate. The authors' pipeline ran thus. Because the immunoSEQ output included only junctional sequences and no quality scores, the filtering could not be the same as the filtering used for full-length reads. Sequences were annotated with PyIR, a Python wrapper for IgBLAST v1.9, using IMGT germline references to assign V/J genes and CDR3. Any read was removed if the V/J assignment was weak (E-value above 1e-6), the CDR3 was missing, or the read contained stop codons, out-of-frame junctions, or ambiguous translated residues. V3J clonotypes were defined as sequences sharing an identical inferred V gene, J gene, and CDR3 amino acid sequence. To compute the percentage overlap between repertoires, the number of shared unique clonotypes was divided by the size of the smaller repertoire. Richness of each repertoire was evaluated using RTK rarefaction, the Chao1 estimator, and Recon v2.1 estimates of unobserved clonotypes. OLGA was used to compute generation probabilities for all TCRbeta clonotypes that the gDNA method yielded from a handful of donors. The clones in this table, taken by TCRdb from immuneACCESS, are in-frame only. Not every clone is retained; where verified, under half of the shortfall comes from an unresolved V gene, and the cause of the rest is unknown. V and J calls and clone size come straight from that table; D and trimming were deduced from the DNA. The sample table holds around 2,000,000 clones, of which approximately 94% were seen once. Under 2% of the sample is taken by the ten largest.

The sample taken for sequencing was naive CD8+ T cells from PBMCs. Explained via the paper, the cell subset or site label denotes: CD45RA+CCR7+. This sequence originates from a young man in good health. Some clones in this sample may be carry-over from other donors' samples.

The nucleotides are TGTGCCAGCAGCCCCCCACAGGGTTACGAGCAGTACTTC. Translated, it reads CASSPPQGYEQYF. The rearrangement combines TRBV13 with TRBJ2-7; a tentative D match to TRBD1 spans 6 bases. Inclusive of the bounding cysteine and phenylalanine, the CDR3 is 13 residues long. The only DNA kept is the CDR3, 39 bases in frame from the first base. Looking up the germline V gene (reference sequence) yields CDR1 PRHDT and CDR2 FYEKMQ. Trimming removed 5 bases from V and 4 bases from J, leaving 12 bases between the germline ends.